The 30 T cell receptor beta chains in this list originate from one sample, sequenced in a study of T-cell reconstitution after alpha-beta-depleted transplantation in children. Unique molecular identifiers were incorporated when the TCRbeta library was constructed. Each CDR3 protein is one row after TCRdb ran MiXCR on the PCR reads. The profile shows some 280,000 distinct CDR3 sequences, roughly 9.5% of them singletons. The sequenced sample was PBMCs from the stem cell graft donor, obtained from the stem cell graft. The receptors derive from a human donor who donated a stem cell graft to a child with SCID.

This clonotype was seen ten or more times. This chain joins TRBV29-1 and TRBJ2-4, with D possibly being TRBD1 (5 bases). This CDR3 has 12 residues. The V gene lost 2 bases and the J gene lost 4 bases, with 6 bases spanning the gap. In germline, CDR1 is SQVTM, CDR2 ANQGSEA. This CDR3 reads CSVEQGKNIQYF. CDR3 DNA: TGCAGCGTTGAACAGGGTAAAAACATTCAGTACTTC.

V and J are TRBV5-5 and TRBJ2-2; TRBD2 matches at 9 bases. This CDR3 is built from 15 residues. CDR1 SGHKS and CDR2 YYEKEE come from the germline V gene (reference sequence). V was clipped by 7 bases and J by 4 bases; unmatched bases: 8. The CDR3 DNA follows: TGTGCCAGCGGCCTAGCGGGGTCTTTCACCGGGGAGCTGTTTTTT. As protein: CASGLAGSFTGELFF.

In this sample, this clonotype turned up a few times. The chain carries TRBV25-1 and TRBJ1-1; a possible D gene is TRBD1 (6 bases). CDR3 length: 13 residues. V lost 6 bases and J 5 bases, leaving 13 bases between the germline ends. Germline lookup yields CDR1 MGHDK and CDR2 SYGVNS. As DNA, the CDR3 is TGTGCCAGCAGCCATATACAGGGAACTGAAGCTTTCTTT. Translating it yields CASSHIQGTEAFF.

This chain connects TRBV2 to TRBJ2-1; D may be TRBD2 (5 bases). V was shortened by 7 bases and J by 5 bases, with 21 bases between the two germline ends. Germline V lookup: CDR1 SNHLY, CDR2 FYNNEI. The CDR3 is 16 amino acids. The CDR3: CASIQPSGRANNEQFF. CDR3 coding DNA: TGTGCCAGCATTCAACCCTCGGGAAGGGCTAACAATGAGCAGTTCTTC.

The rearrangement joins TRBV5-6 to TRBJ1-2; unclear D gene. V was cut by 2 bases and J by 4 bases, with 12 bases left in between. The CDR3 contains 14 residues. Germline V gene lookup returns CDR1 SGHDT and CDR2 YYEEEE. CDR3 residues: CASSFLRAAYGYTF. For the CDR3, the DNA is TGTGCCAGCAGCTTCCTAAGGGCGGCCTATGGCTACACCTTC.

V gene TRBV5-1 combines with J gene TRBJ1-1, with D unclear. Per germline, CDR1 SGHRS and CDR2 YFSETQ. V lost 4 bases and J 11 bases, leaving 18 bases between the germline ends. The length of the CDR3 is 13 residues. The CDR3 bases are TGCGCCAGCAGCCTCTCGGATCGGGCTGCGGCTTTCTTT. Its translation: CASSLSDRAAAFF.

This clonotype was recorded many times. The chain is built from TRBV12-3 or TRBV12-4 and TRBJ2-1; D remains ambiguous. The CDR3 is 14 residues long. Trimming left V 7 bases short and J 1 base short, with 11 bases between. The CDR3 coding sequence is TGTGCCAGCACCCAATATGGGTCCTACAATGAGCAGTTCTTC. As protein: CASTQYGSYNEQFF.

This clonotype has more than one count but fewer than ten. The CDR3 ends on some other residue instead of the conserved phenylalanine or tryptophan, so this is likely a read error. No DNA is shown, since the ends of the CDR3 on it are uncertain; the CDR3 is the one TCRdb lists. The chain employs TRBV12-3 or TRBV12-4 and TRBJ1-2; TRBD1 was called by the table and not checked on the DNA. Ends included, the CDR3 has 12 residues. The CDR3: CASSFSDRRFTL.

This clonotype was seen ten or more times. V usage is TRBV12-3 or TRBV12-4 and J usage is TRBJ1-2; perhaps TRBD1 as D (6 bases). V lost 6 bases to trimming and J lost 4 bases, with 21 bases between them. There are 16 residues in the CDR3. The CDR3 bases are TGTGCCAGCAGGGCAGCCGACAGGAAAATTTCCTATGGCTACACCTTC. Its protein product is CASRAADRKISYGYTF.

The V gene is TRBV6-5, the J gene TRBJ2-7; 10 bases are a match to TRBD1. The CDR3 covers 14 residues. Per the germline V gene, CDR1 is MNHEY and CDR2 is SVGAGI. Trimming at V came to 6 bases and at J to 2 bases, leaving 4 bases not matched to a gene. The CDR3 DNA reads TGTGCCAGCAGCTATGGACAGGGGGCCTACGAGCAGTACTTC. This sequence encodes CASSYGQGAYEQYF.

This clonotype was seen a handful of times. The V gene is TRBV20-1, the J gene TRBJ2-7; TRBD2 might be the D (6 bases). The germline V and J ends were trimmed by 1 base and 2 bases, with 12 bases remaining between them. The germline V gene has CDR1 DFQATT and CDR2 SNEGSKA (reference sequence). The CDR3 spans 14 residues. The DNA of the CDR3 is TGCAGTGCTAGAGGGTTCGGCGGGGCCTACGAGCAGTACTTC. Residues: CSARGFGGAYEQYF.

This chain links TRBV5-1 with TRBJ1-1; D is possibly TRBD1 (6 bases). CDR3 length: 15 amino acids. Trimming left V 4 bases short and J 4 bases short, with 17 bases between. Germline V gene lookup returns CDR1 SGHRS and CDR2 YFSETQ. CDR3 sequence (DNA): TGCGCCAGCAGCCGAGCGACAGGAAGTTCCACTGAAGCTTTCTTT. It is translated as CASSRATGSSTEAFF.

This clonotype turned up a few times. This chain joins TRBV20-1 and TRBJ1-4; D is ambiguous. The CDR3 consists of 10 residues. Trimming shortened V by 2 bases and J by 5 bases, and 0 bases separated the two germline ends. Germline V gene data show CDR1 as DFQATT and CDR2 as SNEGSKA (reference sequence). CDR3 sequence (DNA): TGCAGTGCTAGAAATGAAAAACTGTTTTTT. Protein: CSARNEKLFF.

Many counts were recorded for this clonotype. J is TRBJ2-3 and V is TRBV12-3 or TRBV12-4, with 9 bases matching TRBD1. The CDR3 runs to 15 residues. V lost 6 bases and J lost 1; bases outside the gene matches: 5. The CDR3 region is CASSLTGGGTDTQYF. CDR3 sequence (DNA): TGTGCCAGCAGCCTGACAGGGGGTGGCACAGATACGCAGTATTTT.

CDR3 sequence: CASSKGGQSDNEQFF. CDR3 DNA: TGTGCCAGCAGCAAGGGGGGACAGTCAGACAATGAGCAGTTCTTC. This sequence joins TRBV7-8 and TRBJ2-1; perhaps TRBD1 as D (7 bases). Germline V gene data show CDR1 as SGHVS and CDR2 as FQNEAQ. CDR3 size: 15 residues. With 5 bases removed from V and 5 bases from J, the gap between germline ends came to 16 bases.

This clonotype is termed medium-sized. The V gene is TRBV20-1, the J gene TRBJ1-2; D not certain. Per the germline V gene, CDR1 is DFQATT and CDR2 is SNEGSKA (reference sequence). The CDR3 extends over 14 amino acids. The V end was cut by 6 bases, the J end by 4 bases, with 18 bases between. The CDR3 spells CSATDRISLYGYTF. CDR3 in DNA: TGCAGTGCCACGGACCGAATCTCCCTCTATGGCTACACCTTC.

A few counts support this clonotype. V usage is TRBV12-3 or TRBV12-4 and J usage is TRBJ1-2, with D possibly being TRBD1 (5 bases). CDR3 length: 13 residues. Between the trimmed V and J ends, which lost 6 bases and 3 bases, there was a span of 11 bases. The CDR3 loop reads CASSPDSYYGYTF. CDR3 DNA: TGTGCCAGCAGCCCCGACAGTTACTATGGCTACACCTTC.

This sequence joins TRBV29-1 and TRBJ2-1; D call uncertain. CDR1 and CDR2 from the germline V gene are SQVTM and ANQGSEA. The V end was cut by 3 bases, the J end by 2 bases, with 11 bases between. This CDR3 spans 14 amino acids. CDR3 bases: TGCAGCGTTGAGGCTTGGGCCCCCTACAATGAGCAGTTCTTC. Its protein product is CSVEAWAPYNEQFF.

At least ten counts were recorded for this clonotype. The chain recombines TRBV5-5 with TRBJ2-2; TRBD1 matches at 8 bases. Germline V gene sequence: CDR1 SGHKS, CDR2 YYEKEE (reference sequence). The CDR3 totals 15 residues. After removal of 5 bases from V and 6 bases from J, the junction contained 9 bases not matched to a gene. Here the CDR3 DNA reads TGTGCCAGCAGTTTGTGGACAGGGATGGCCGGGGAGCTGTTTTTT. The encoded protein is CASSLWTGMAGELFF.

This chain connects TRBV12-3 or TRBV12-4 to TRBJ1-5; unclear D gene. CDR3 length: 17 residues. The germline V and J ends were trimmed by 0 bases and 0 bases, with 12 bases remaining between them. CDR3 sequence reads: CASSLAMTMISNQPQHF. The CDR3 DNA reads TGTGCCAGCAGTTTAGCGATGACGATGATTAGCAATCAGCCCCAGCATTTT.

This clonotype was recorded at least ten times. The chain joins TRBV5-1 to TRBJ1-6; D call uncertain. Per germline, CDR1 SGHRS and CDR2 YFSETQ. V was cut by 5 bases and J by 6 bases, with 9 bases left in between. The CDR3 extends over 13 amino acids. CDR3 nucleotide sequence: TGCGCCAGCAGAACAGAATCTAATTCACCCCTCCACTTT. Translated, it gives CASRTESNSPLHF.

This clonotype appeared many times. The chain links TRBV10-3 to TRBJ2-5; 7 bases line up with TRBD1. The V and J ends lost 6 bases and 1 base, in that order; junction bases with no gene match: 11. Germline V gives CDR1 ENHRY, CDR2 SYGVKD. CDR3 length: 16 amino acids. CDR3 loop: CAISARVAGGQETQYF. The CDR3 DNA sequence: TGTGCCATCAGCGCGCGAGTGGCAGGGGGCCAAGAGACCCAGTACTTC.

This clonotype was recorded many times. This chain connects TRBV12-3 or TRBV12-4 to TRBJ1-2; D call uncertain. The CDR3 has 14 amino acids. Trimming took 4 bases from V and 6 from J, leaving 15 bases between them. The CDR3 region is CASSSESLLDGYTF. CDR3 bases: TGTGCCAGCAGTTCGGAGAGTCTACTGGATGGCTACACCTTC.

This clonotype was seen a handful of times. This chain uses TRBV5-1 with TRBJ1-2; maybe TRBD1 (5 bases). Per germline, CDR1 SGHRS and CDR2 YFSETQ. Trimming removed 3 bases at V and 6 bases at J, with 21 bases between. This CDR3 contains 16 residues. The CDR3 loop is CASSWKWGTQEDGYTF. The CDR3 nucleotides read TGCGCCAGCAGCTGGAAGTGGGGGACCCAGGAGGATGGCTACACCTTC.

In this sample, this clonotype turned up a few times. The V call is TRBV29-1, the J call TRBJ2-7, with 7 bases fitting TRBD1. The CDR3 length is 13 residues. Losses at the gene ends were 4 bases for V and 7 bases for J; bases not matched to a gene: 10. Germline CDR1 reads SQVTM; CDR2 reads ANQGSEA. CDR3 DNA: TGCAGCGTTGTAGCCAGGGGACAGAGAGAGCAGTACTTC. Its translation is CSVVARGQREQYF.

In this sample, this clonotype turned up many times. The chain employs TRBV12-3 or TRBV12-4 and TRBJ1-2; no clear D. This CDR3 has 12 residues. Trimming removed 3 bases from V and 4 bases from J, with 6 bases in between. The CDR3: CASSFGSYGYTF. As DNA, the CDR3 is TGTGCCAGCAGTTTCGGATCCTATGGCTACACCTTC.

This clonotype was counted only a few times. The J gene is TRBJ1-4, the V gene TRBV29-1, with TRBD1 as a possible D gene (5 bases). The V gene lost 3 bases and the J gene lost 8 bases, with 13 bases spanning the gap. Germline V gives CDR1 SQVTM, CDR2 ANQGSEA. The length of the CDR3 is 13 residues. CDR3: CSVDWQGGEKLFF. The DNA for the CDR3 is TGCAGCGTTGATTGGCAGGGTGGCGAAAAACTGTTTTTT.

The chain links TRBV20-1 to TRBJ2-5; 8 nucleotides line up with TRBD1. The CDR3 consists of 13 residues. Germline CDR1 DFQATT, CDR2 SNEGSKA (reference sequence). J was trimmed by 3 bases and V by 6 bases; bases with no gene match: 6. The CDR3 sequence: CSARGPIEETQYF. CDR3 coding DNA: TGCAGTGCCAGGGGGCCGATTGAAGAGACCCAGTACTTC.

This clonotype was recorded a few times. The chain uses TRBV3-1 and TRBJ1-1, with TRBD1 matching over 9 bases. Germline V gene data show CDR1 as LGHDT and CDR2 as YNNKEL (reference sequence). This CDR3 has 15 amino acids. The ends lost 1 base at V and 4 bases at J; junction bases unmatched: 4. The CDR3 region has the DNA TGTGCCAGCAGCCAAGGACAGGGGGTCGCCACTGAAGCTTTCTTT. Translated, it gives CASSQGQGVATEAFF.

This clonotype was found a few times. The chain carries TRBV12-3 or TRBV12-4 and TRBJ2-3, with a possible D match to TRBD2 (5 bases). V was trimmed by 2 bases and J by 0 bases, leaving 12 bases between them. The CDR3 has 16 residues. The CDR3 spells CASSLRFGGSTDTQYF. For the CDR3, the DNA is TGTGCCAGCAGTTTAAGGTTTGGAGGAAGCACAGATACGCAGTATTTT.